The 21 T cell receptor beta chains below were found in one sample sequenced in a study of blood T cells in healthy people across ages. It was with a sample-barcoded 5' primer and a J-beta primer mix that a second PCR of roughly 7 to 12 cycles was run. MiXCR was run by TCRdb on the 5' RACE reads, yielding one entry per CDR3 protein. Here the sample spans about 800,000 distinct CDR3 sequences, roughly 25% being singletons. The data also belong to a second study, concerning T cells of mothers and their children.

Sequencing was performed on blood. All receptors derive from a boy younger than 18 in good health.

The rearrangement joins TRBV9 to TRBJ1-1; TRBD1 is a possible D gene (6 bases). There are 18 residues in the CDR3. Looked up from germline, CDR1 is SGDLS and CDR2 is YYNGEE. Trimming took 0 bases from V and 0 from J, leaving 18 bases between them. The chain's CDR3 is CASSVATEKGQLNTEAFF. The CDR3 DNA sequence: TGTGCCAGCAGCGTAGCTACGGAGAAAGGACAGTTGAACACTGAAGCTTTCTTT.

The CDR3 reads CASRDIAGVGYEQYF. CDR3 in DNA: TGTGCCAGCAGGGATATAGCGGGAGTCGGCTACGAGCAGTACTTC. The chain uses TRBV27 and TRBJ2-1; 9 nucleotides agree with TRBD2. TRBJ2-7 explains the end of the DNA better; the J call may be wrong. Germline V gene sequence: CDR1 MNHEY, CDR2 SMNVEV (reference sequence). CDR3 length equals 15 residues.

The chain couples TRBV20-1 to TRBJ1-1, with D maybe TRBD1 (5 bases). The CDR3 runs 15 residues. Germline assignment: CDR1 DFQATT and CDR2 SNEGSKA (reference sequence). Trimming took 0 bases from V and 0 from J, leaving 11 bases between them. Here the CDR3 reads CSAREGWGMNTEAFF. The CDR3, as DNA: TGCAGTGCTAGAGAAGGTTGGGGGATGAACACTGAAGCTTTCTTT.

The chain uses TRBV5-6 and TRBJ2-1; D may be TRBD1 (5 bases). The J call is doubtful: the DNA matches TRBJ2-5 better. CDR3 size: 13 residues. From germline, CDR1 is SGHDT and CDR2 YYEEEE. The CDR3 protein is CASSLYRWETQYF. DNA for the CDR3: TGTGCCAGCAGCTTGTACAGGTGGGAGACCCAGTACTTC.

The chain is built from TRBV15 and TRBJ2-6, with D tentatively TRBD1 or TRBD2 (6 bases each). Trimming removed 0 bases at V and 1 base at J, with 22 bases between. The V gene's germline CDR1 is LNHNV and CDR2 YYDKDF (reference sequence). The CDR3 consists of 21 residues. DNA for the CDR3: TGTGCCACCAGCAGAGACCCCCCAGGAGGGGGTCCCCAATCTGGGGCCAACGTCCTGACTTTC. Amino acid sequence: CATSRDPPGGGPQSGANVLTF.

This clonotype was recorded once. V is TRBV2 and J is TRBJ1-5, with D possibly being TRBD1 (6 bases). Germline V gives CDR1 SNHLY, CDR2 FYNNEI. The V end was cut by 8 bases, the J end by 9 bases, with 17 bases between. The CDR3 is made up of 13 amino acids. The CDR3 DNA follows: TGTGCCAGCGCCCTGGACAGCATCCTGCCCCAGCATTTT. Translation gives CASALDSILPQHF.

This clonotype was recorded once. The chain uses TRBV20-1 and TRBJ2-7; D might be TRBD1 (8 bases). From germline, CDR1 is DFQATT and CDR2 SNEGSKA (reference sequence). Trimming pared 0 bases from V and 5 bases from J, leaving 20 bases between. The CDR3 extends over 16 amino acids. CDR3 sequence (DNA): TGCAGTGCTAGAGATTGGGCCGGACAGGGAGGGGACGAGCAGTACTTC. Amino acid sequence: CSARDWAGQGGDEQYF.

The chain combines TRBV29-1 with TRBJ2-7; TRBD1 matches 7 bases. The length of the CDR3 is 11 residues. V gave up 6 bases and J gave up 5 bases; unmatched junction bases: 4. Germline V gene data show CDR1 as SQVTM and CDR2 as ANQGSEA. The CDR3 reads CSVADRDEQYF. DNA for the CDR3: TGCAGCGTCGCCGACAGGGACGAGCAGTACTTC.

The CDR3 reads CASSLAEGAGNEQFF. CDR3 coding DNA: TGCGCCAGCAGCTTGGCCGAGGGGGCAGGGAATGAGCAGTTCTTC. The rearrangement links TRBV5-1 to TRBJ2-1, with 7 bases aligning to TRBD1. The ends lost 0 bases at V and 7 bases at J; junction bases unmatched: 7. This CDR3 has 15 residues. CDR1 and CDR2 (germline): SGHRS, YFSETQ. Full variable domain (outside the CDR3, taken from reference TRBV5-1 and TRBJ2-1): KAGVTQTPRYLIKTRGQQVTLSCSPISGHRSVSWYQQTPGQGLQFLFEYFSETQRNKGNFPGRFSGRQFSNSRSEMNVSTLELGDSALYLCASSLAEGAGNEQFFGPGTRLTVL.

In its sample, this clonotype was seen many times. The V call is TRBV7-9, the J call TRBJ2-1, with TRBD2 identical over 13 bases. The CDR3 length is 19 residues. The V and J ends lost 5 bases and 2 bases, in that order; junction bases with no gene match: 12. Germline V gene sequence: CDR1 SEHNR, CDR2 FQNEAQ (reference sequence). CDR3 in DNA: TGTGCCAGCAGCCACAGACTAGCGGGAGGTACCATCCCCTACAATGAGCAGTTCTTC. This encodes CASSHRLAGGTIPYNEQFF.

The chain links TRBV6-2 or TRBV6-3 to TRBJ2-2, with D uncertain. V shed 3 bases and J shed 6 bases, with 11 bases lying between them. This CDR3 contains 14 residues. Per germline, CDR1 MNHEY and CDR2 SVGEGT. DNA for the CDR3: TGTGCCAGCAGTTATATTAACAGCCCCGGGGAGCTGTTTTTT. Amino acids: CASSYINSPGELFF.

Regarding this clonotype: At one end the junction does not follow the germline gene, possibly because of a read error. The chain uses TRBV28 and TRBJ1-4; unclear D gene. Germline CDR1 reads MDHEN; CDR2 reads SYDVKM. The CDR3 is made up of 15 amino acids. The CDR3 loop reads CVSTRAGATNEKLFF. CDR3 bases: TGTGTCAGCACCAGAGCCGGGGCAACTAATGAAAAACTGTTTTTT.

The chain couples TRBV6-1 to TRBJ2-4, with TRBD1 identical over 8 bases. Germline V gene data show CDR1 as MNHNS and CDR2 as SASEGT. This CDR3 has 17 residues. J was trimmed by 7 bases and V by 5 bases; bases with no gene match: 16. CDR3 sequence reads: CASSSSPGTGNRNIQYF. The DNA of the CDR3 is TGTGCCAGCAGTTCGAGCCCCGGGACAGGCAACAGGAACATTCAGTACTTC.

The rearrangement joins TRBV27 to TRBJ2-3, with a tentative D call TRBD2 (6 bases). The CDR3 totals 15 residues. The V end was cut by 7 bases, the J end by 1 base, with 15 bases between. Germline V gene sequence: CDR1 MNHEY, CDR2 SMNVEV (reference sequence). The CDR3 region is CASTTGGPRTDTQYF. The CDR3 DNA is TGTGCCAGCACTACAGGAGGGCCGCGCACAGATACGCAGTATTTT.

This clonotype was seen a few times. The CDR3 spells CASSTGGNGNYGYTF. For the CDR3, the DNA is TGTGCCAGCTCAACGGGGGGGAACGGTAACTATGGCTACACCTTC. V is TRBV6-5 and J is TRBJ1-2, with D perhaps TRBD1 (5 bases). Germline V gene lookup returns CDR1 MNHEY and CDR2 SVGAGI. The CDR3 length is 15 residues. The V end was cut by 8 bases, the J end by 1 base, with 17 bases between.

The chain has TRBV5-1 and TRBJ1-1, with 10 bases fitting TRBD1. CDR1 is SGHRS, CDR2 YFSETQ, per germline. CDR3 length equals 15 residues. V shed 3 bases, J shed 5 bases, and the junction held 7 bases outside the gene matches. CDR3 bases: TGCGCCAGCAGCTCGACAGGGGGCGCGGGGACTGAAGCTTTCTTT. Translating it yields CASSSTGGAGTEAFF. Together with reference TRBV5-1 and TRBJ1-1, the CDR3 gives the full variable domain: KAGVTQTPRYLIKTRGQQVTLSCSPISGHRSVSWYQQTPGQGLQFLFEYFSETQRNKGNFPGRFSGRQFSNSRSEMNVSTLELGDSALYLCASSSTGGAGTEAFFGQGTRLTVV.

This clonotype was detected only once. This chain links TRBV5-5 with TRBJ2-3; D perhaps matches TRBD1 (6 bases). The germline V and J ends were trimmed by 3 bases and 0 bases, with 14 bases remaining between them. The CDR3 covers 16 residues. Looked up from germline, CDR1 is SGHKS and CDR2 is YYEKEE (reference sequence). The CDR3 loop is CASSYMTGSSTDTQYF. CDR3 DNA sequence: TGTGCCAGCAGCTACATGACAGGATCTAGCACAGATACGCAGTATTTT.

V gene TRBV20-1 combines with J gene TRBJ2-1, with 7 bases fitting TRBD1. This CDR3 has 14 residues. V gave up 2 bases and J gave up 5 bases; unmatched junction bases: 6. Germline CDR1 DFQATT, CDR2 SNEGSKA (reference sequence). CDR3 amino acids: CSARMRQGHNEQFF. The CDR3 DNA reads as TGCAGTGCTAGAATGCGACAGGGTCACAATGAGCAGTTCTTC.

The CDR3 DNA is TGTGCCAGCAGCCAGGATCTCAGGGGCGCTTTTGGCTACACCTTC. As protein: CASSQDLRGAFGYTF. The gene calls are TRBV12-3 or TRBV12-4 and TRBJ1-2; weak D call: TRBD1 (6 bases). This CDR3 is 15 amino acids long. V lost 6 bases and J lost 7, with 21 bases in between.

This clonotype showed up just a few times. The chain is built from TRBV11-2 and TRBJ1-2; D unresolved. The CDR3 is 16 amino acids. CDR1 SGHAT and CDR2 FQNNGV come from the germline V gene. V was pared by 0 bases and J by 0 bases, with 11 bases between. CDR3 sequence reads: CASSLDPRTANYGYTF. The CDR3 nucleotides read TGTGCCAGCAGCTTAGACCCCCGGACGGCTAACTATGGCTACACCTTC.

This clonotype occurred a few times. The chain uses TRBV29-1 and TRBJ2-1; 9 bases align to TRBD2. CDR3 length equals 14 residues. Germline trimming cut 8 bases from V and 2 bases from J; bases unmatched to any gene: 7. Germline loops: CDR1 SQVTM, CDR2 ANQGSEA. In DNA form, the CDR3 reads TGCAGCACTGCGGGGGGGAACACCTACAATGAGCAGTTCTTC. Translated, it gives CSTAGGNTYNEQFF.